These 13 T cell receptor beta chains originate from one sample sequenced in a study of Ad26.COV2.S vaccination and SARS-CoV-2 variants. Data came from immunoSEQ multiplex PCR; TCRdb stores just in-frame clones and leaves some out. The sample holds approximately 400,000 clones, roughly nine tenths seen once. This specimen was peripheral blood, taken after recovery from COVID-19. The receptors shown here come from a human donor who had recovered from COVID-19.

The V call is TRBV11-2, the J call TRBJ2-5, with D perhaps matching TRBD2 (6 bases). Germline values: CDR1 SGHAT, CDR2 FQNNGV. V gave up 5 bases and J gave up 1 base, with 17 bases separating them. The CDR3 is 16 residues long. CDR3 residues: CASSLRGTLTQETQYF. CDR3 sequence (DNA): TGTGCCAGCAGCCTTAGAGGGACTTTAACCCAAGAGACCCAGTACTTC. The complete variable domain, with remaining parts taken from reference TRBV11-2 and TRBJ2-5, reads EAGVAQSPRYKIIEKRQSVAFWCNPISGHATLYWYQQILGQGPKLLIQFQNNGVVDDSQLPKDRFSAERLKGVDSTLKIQPAKLEDSAVYLCASSLRGTLTQETQYFGPGTRLLVL.

The gene calls are TRBV29-1 and TRBJ2-1; D perhaps matches TRBD1 (6 bases). The CDR3 is 13 residues long. The germline V gene has CDR1 SQVTM and CDR2 ANQGSEA. CDR3 coding DNA: TGCACCTTAAGGACAGCCCACTACAATGAGCAGTTCTTC. This codes for CTLRTAHYNEQFF.

The V and J genes are TRBV11-2 and TRBJ1-1; tentatively, D is TRBD1 (6 bases). V was clipped by 7 bases and J by 4 bases, with 13 bases between them. CDR3 size: 13 residues. Germline V gene lookup returns CDR1 SGHAT and CDR2 FQNNGV. DNA for the CDR3: TGTGCCAGCAAACAAGGGGGTGCCACTGAAGCTTTCTTT. It is translated as CASKQGGATEAFF.

The CDR3 region has the DNA TGTGCCAGCAGCCCAGCGGGACAGGGAAGATTCAACAATGAGCAGTTCTTC. As protein: CASSPAGQGRFNNEQFF. J is TRBJ2-1 and V is TRBV7-6; 9 bases align to TRBD1. The CDR3 length is 17 residues. V lost 5 bases and J lost 5; bases outside the gene matches: 13. CDR1 and CDR2 (germline): SGHVS, FNYEAQ.

V and J are TRBV3-1 (or the pseudogene TRBV3-2) and TRBJ1-3; no clear D gene. Trimming took 7 bases from V and 4 from J, leaving 11 bases between them. CDR1 is LGHDT, CDR2 YNNKEL, per germline (reference sequence). The CDR3 spans 13 residues. CDR3 sequence (DNA): TGTGCCAGCAACCACCCGGGGGGAAACACCATATATTTT. This gives the protein CASNHPGGNTIYF.

The chain uses TRBV7-2 and TRBJ2-1, with 9 bases lining up with TRBD2. With 7 bases clipped from V and 1 base from J, the junction kept 8 bases outside the gene matches. The length of the CDR3 is 16 residues. CDR1 is SGHTA and CDR2 is FQGNSA in the germline V gene. The CDR3 sequence is CASTLAGALSYNEQFF. The CDR3 DNA reads TGTGCCAGCACTTTAGCGGGGGCCCTTTCCTACAATGAGCAGTTCTTC.

The gene calls are TRBV11-2 and TRBJ1-4; the D is unclear. This CDR3 has 14 residues. Trimming shortened V by 2 bases and J by 0 bases, and 4 bases separated the two germline ends. Germline V CDR1 and CDR2: SGHAT, FQNNGV. Written as DNA, the CDR3 is TGTGCCAGCAGCTTATTTGCAACTAATGAAAAACTGTTTTTT. Translating it yields CASSLFATNEKLFF.

This chain uses TRBV12-3 or TRBV12-4 with TRBJ1-5; D unresolved. CDR3 length: 13 amino acids. Trimming pared 7 bases from V and 5 bases from J, leaving 12 bases between. The CDR3: CASTRGPDQPQHF. The CDR3 coding sequence is TGTGCCAGCACCCGGGGTCCCGATCAGCCCCAGCATTTT.

CDR3 sequence (DNA): TGTGCCAGTAATAGACAGCCCGGAGGTACCGGGGAGCTGTTTTTT. Its protein is CASNRQPGGTGELFF. This chain links TRBV9 with TRBJ2-2; perhaps D is TRBD1 or TRBD2 (5 bases each). This CDR3 is built from 15 residues. V lost 8 bases to trimming and J lost 5 bases, with 19 bases between them. Germline V lookup: CDR1 SGDLS, CDR2 YYNGEE. Complete variable domain (other parts from reference TRBV9 and TRBJ2-2): DSGVTQTPKHLITATGQRVTLRCSPRSGDLSVYWYQQSLDQGLQFLIQYYNGEERAKGNILERFSAQQFPDLHSELNLSSLELGDSALYFCASNRQPGGTGELFFGEGSRLTVL.

The rearrangement joins TRBV27 to TRBJ2-1; tentatively, D is TRBD2 (5 bases). V lost 6 bases to trimming and J lost 0 bases, with 12 bases between them. The CDR3 covers 15 residues. Per germline, CDR1 MNHEY and CDR2 SMNVEV (reference sequence). DNA for the CDR3: TGTGCCAGCAGCTCGGGGTACAGCTCCTACAATGAGCAGTTCTTC. Translated: CASSSGYSSYNEQFF.

The chain couples TRBV5-1 to TRBJ1-2, with D possibly TRBD1 on 5 matching bases. Trimming took 0 bases from V and 2 from J, leaving 8 bases between them. Germline V gives CDR1 SGHRS, CDR2 YFSETQ. This CDR3 is built from 14 residues. CDR3 DNA sequence: TGCGCCAGCAGCTTGGAACAGGCCAACTATGGCTACACCTTC. Amino acid sequence: CASSLEQANYGYTF.

This sequence joins TRBV7-9 and TRBJ2-7, with D possibly TRBD2 on 5 matching bases. Trimming removed 1 base at V and 1 base at J, with 8 bases between. Per germline, CDR1 SEHNR and CDR2 FQNEAQ (reference sequence). This CDR3 has 14 amino acids. The CDR3 bases are TGTGCCAGCAGCTTAGTCCCGGGGTCCTACGAGCAGTACTTC. Amino acids: CASSLVPGSYEQYF.

The chain recombines TRBV25-1 with TRBJ1-2, with TRBD1 identical over 8 bases. V shed 4 bases and J 4 bases; nucleotides not matched to a gene: 2. The CDR3 consists of 13 residues. The germline CDR1 and CDR2 sequences are MGHDK and SYGVNS. CDR3 amino acids: CASSGQGPYGYTF. CDR3 DNA sequence: TGTGCCAGCAGTGGACAGGGGCCCTATGGCTACACCTTC.